The 23 T cell receptor beta chains in this list originate from one sample, sequenced in a study of T-cell memory formation after mild COVID-19. MiXCR was run by TCRdb on the 5' RACE reads, yielding one entry per CDR3 protein. The table includes a few hundred thousand distinct CDR3 sequences, 8.2% detected once. The sample comprised PBMCs or a T cell subset sorted from them (not recorded which). The receptors come from a man in his late teens or twenties who had mild COVID-19 (a few samples of this study predate the infection). Cell type and time point are not known.

This chain uses TRBV20-1 with TRBJ2-5; D not resolved. Deletions cut 5 bases from V and 3 bases from J, with 22 bases between. This CDR3 is built from 16 residues. Per germline, CDR1 DFQATT and CDR2 SNEGSKA (reference sequence). The DNA for the CDR3 is TGCAGTGCTCCCGGTGGGATCAACAGCGCTGAAGAGACCCAGTACTTC. Its protein is CSAPGGINSAEETQYF.

This clonotype was counted a few times. The chain employs TRBV5-6 and TRBJ1-2, with a possible D match to TRBD1 (5 bases). Trimming left V 0 bases short and J 8 bases short, with 8 bases between. Germline CDR1 SGHDT, CDR2 YYEEEE. This CDR3 has 12 amino acids. Written as DNA, the CDR3 is TGTGCCAGCAGCTTGGCCGAGGGGGGCTACACCTTC. It yields the protein CASSLAEGGYTF.

This clonotype appeared a few times. Here the CDR3 reads CAISEGLPRSTEAFF. The CDR3, as DNA: TGTGCCATCAGTGAGGGCCTCCCTAGGAGCACTGAAGCTTTCTTT. The V call is TRBV10-3, the J call TRBJ1-1; D not certain. With 2 bases removed from V and 4 bases from J, the gap between germline ends came to 14 bases. This CDR3 region has 15 residues. In germline, CDR1 is ENHRY, CDR2 SYGVKD.

The sample holds a few counts of this clonotype. V gene TRBV12-3 or TRBV12-4 combines with J gene TRBJ1-2; 7 nucleotides line up with TRBD1. Unmatched junction bases numbered 4, after V lost 6 bases and J lost 0 bases. The CDR3 extends over 14 amino acids. The CDR3 region is CASSGTAANYGYTF. As DNA, the CDR3 is TGTGCCAGCAGCGGGACAGCTGCTAACTATGGCTACACCTTC.

The chain recombines TRBV7-2 with TRBJ2-6; 7 bases match TRBD1. The CDR3 has 16 amino acids. Per the germline V gene, CDR1 is SGHTA and CDR2 is FQGNSA. Germline trimming cut 5 bases from V and 0 bases from J; bases unmatched to any gene: 4. CDR3 in DNA: TGTGCCAGCAGCCGCACAGGGGCCTCTGGGGCCAACGTCCTGACTTTC. As protein: CASSRTGASGANVLTF. The full variable domain, with the rest looked up from reference TRBV7-2 and TRBJ2-6, is GAGVSQSPSNKVTEKGKDVELRCDPISGHTALYWYRQSLGQGLEFLIYFQGNSAPDKSGLPSDRFSAERTGGSVSTLTIQRTQQEDSAVYLCASSRTGASGANVLTFGAGSRLTVL.

This clonotype has at least ten counts. The CDR3, as DNA: TGTGCCAGCAGTGAAGTAGCTGTTGGGCCTAATGAAAAACTGTTTTTT. Protein: CASSEVAVGPNEKLFF. The chain recombines TRBV2 with TRBJ1-4; no clear D. The CDR3 has 16 amino acids. CDR1 is SNHLY, CDR2 FYNNEI, per germline. V shed 1 base and J shed 3 bases, with 12 bases lying between them.

This clonotype was seen at least ten times. The chain joins TRBV5-1 to TRBJ2-3; D is unresolved. Germline loops: CDR1 SGHRS, CDR2 YFSETQ. The CDR3 length is 14 residues. Between the trimmed V and J ends, which lost 2 bases and 0 bases, there was a span of 7 bases. CDR3 protein: CASSFTHSTDTQYF. For the CDR3, the DNA is TGCGCCAGCAGCTTCACCCACAGCACAGATACGCAGTATTTT.

V is TRBV11-2 and J is TRBJ2-6; the D is unclear. The V gene's germline CDR1 is SGHAT and CDR2 FQNNGV. The CDR3 contains 15 residues. The germline V and J ends were trimmed by 6 bases and 2 bases, with 11 bases remaining between them. CDR3 sequence (DNA): TGTGCCAGCAGGAAGATCCAGACTGGGGCCAACGTCCTGACTTTC. It encodes CASRKIQTGANVLTF.

The chain joins TRBV6-2 or TRBV6-3 to TRBJ2-7, with 8 bases that match TRBD1. Per germline, CDR1 MNHEY and CDR2 SVGEGT. There are 13 residues in the CDR3. Trimming took 2 bases from V and 6 from J; bases not matched to a gene: 3. CDR3 amino acids: CASSYGTGFEQYF. DNA of the CDR3: TGTGCCAGCAGTTACGGGACAGGCTTCGAGCAGTACTTC.

This chain links TRBV27 with TRBJ2-1; TRBD1 matches 7 bases. Losses at the gene ends were 4 bases for V and 14 bases for J; bases not matched to a gene: 11. Germline-derived CDR1 and CDR2 are MNHEY and SMNVEV (reference sequence). There are 13 residues in the CDR3. This chain's CDR3 is CASSSWDSSREFF. DNA of the CDR3: TGTGCCAGCAGTTCATGGGACAGCTCGAGAGAGTTCTTC.

CDR3 residues: CASSLQKRSDGIQYF. The CDR3 region has the DNA TGTGCCAGCAGTCTCCAAAAACGGTCTGATGGCATTCAGTACTTC. The rearrangement joins TRBV12-3 or TRBV12-4 to TRBJ2-4; D gene uncertain. This CDR3 is built from 15 residues. Trimming took off 5 bases at V and 9 bases at J, with 20 bases between the two ends.

For the CDR3, the DNA is TGTGCCAGCAGCTCATCAAGGGGTGAGCAGTTCTTC. The encoded protein is CASSSSRGEQFF. The chain is built from TRBV7-9 and TRBJ2-1, with D tentatively TRBD1 (5 bases). Trimming removed 4 bases at V and 9 bases at J, with 10 bases between. CDR3 length: 12 residues. CDR1 and CDR2 from the germline V gene are SEHNR and FQNEAQ (reference sequence). The full variable domain, with the rest looked up from reference TRBV7-9 and TRBJ2-1, is DTGVSQNPRHKITKRGQNVTFRCDPISEHNRLYWYRQTLGQGPEFLTYFQNEAQLEKSRLLSDRFSAERPKGSFSTLEIQRTEQGDSAMYLCASSSSRGEQFFGPGTRLTVL.

This rearrangement joins TRBV20-1 to TRBJ2-3; TRBD2 matches at 9 bases. This CDR3 has 16 amino acids. Germline CDR1 and CDR2: DFQATT and SNEGSKA (reference sequence). V shed 2 bases, J shed 1 base, and the junction held 7 bases outside the gene matches. This CDR3 reads CSARSGGPFRTDTQYF. DNA of the CDR3: TGCAGTGCTAGAAGCGGGGGGCCTTTTCGCACAGATACGCAGTATTTT.

This clonotype showed up just a few times. The chain joins TRBV7-6 to TRBJ2-7; D is uncertain. Trimming took 5 bases from V and 4 from J, leaving 6 bases between them. From germline, CDR1 is SGHVS and CDR2 FNYEAQ. There are 11 residues in the CDR3. This chain's CDR3 is CASSNGYEQYF. In DNA form, the CDR3 reads TGTGCCAGCAGCAATGGGTACGAGCAGTACTTC.

This clonotype was seen a few times. The J gene is TRBJ1-2, the V gene TRBV7-8; D may be TRBD1 (5 bases). The CDR3 is 15 residues long. CDR1 is SGHVS, CDR2 FQNEAQ, per germline. Trimming removed 5 bases at V and 7 bases at J, with 20 bases between. The CDR3 nucleotides are TGTGCCAGCAGCCCGGAGGCAGGGAGGGTTGTTGGCTACACCTTC. It is translated as CASSPEAGRVVGYTF.

This clonotype came up a few times. CDR3 bases: TGTGCCAGCAGTTACCGACTGTCTGCAGGAGAGACCCAGTACTTC. Translating gives CASSYRLSAGETQYF. The genes are TRBV6-6 and TRBJ2-5; D is ambiguous. Deletions cut 2 bases from V and 4 bases from J, with 14 bases between. CDR1 and CDR2 from the germline V gene are MNHNY and SVGAGI (reference sequence). The CDR3 runs to 15 residues.

CDR3 sequence (DNA): TGTGCCAGCAGTTTCCAGGGGGGCGAGCAGCCCCAGCATTTT. It translates to CASSFQGGEQPQHF. The gene calls are TRBV12-3 or TRBV12-4 and TRBJ1-5, with 7 bases identical to TRBD1. This CDR3 region has 14 residues. After removal of 3 bases from V and 7 bases from J, the junction contained 6 bases not matched to a gene.

This clonotype appeared many times. V and J are TRBV14 and TRBJ2-7; D is unclear. The V gene lost 4 bases and the J gene lost 3 bases, with 13 bases spanning the gap. Germline V gene lookup returns CDR1 SGHDN and CDR2 FVKESK. The CDR3 length is 14 residues. This CDR3 reads CASSPTPFFYEQYV. Written as DNA, the CDR3 is TGTGCCAGCAGCCCGACACCTTTTTTCTACGAGCAGTACGTC.

The gene calls are TRBV4-2 and TRBJ2-1, with no clear D. The germline V gene encodes CDR1 LGHNA and CDR2 YNFKEQ. CDR3 length: 15 residues. V lost 0 bases and J 0 bases, leaving 6 bases between the germline ends. This chain's CDR3 is CASSQESSSYNEQFF. The CDR3, as DNA: TGTGCCAGCAGCCAAGAATCAAGCTCCTACAATGAGCAGTTCTTC.

This clonotype was recorded at least ten times. V gene TRBV6-6 combines with J gene TRBJ2-2; D gene unclear. Trimming pared 6 bases from V and 4 bases from J, leaving 9 bases between. The CDR3 consists of 13 residues. The germline V gene encodes CDR1 MNHNY and CDR2 SVGAGI (reference sequence). The CDR3 DNA is TGTGCCAGCAGCCCGTGGCCCACCGGGGAGCTGTTTTTT. Amino acids: CASSPWPTGELFF.

In DNA, the CDR3 is TGCAGCGGTAGCGGGGGCTACAATGAGCAGTTCTTC. Translating gives CSGSGGYNEQFF. The chain employs TRBV29-1 and TRBJ2-1, with TRBD2 identical over 9 bases. From germline, CDR1 is SQVTM and CDR2 ANQGSEA. J lost 3 bases, V lost 7 bases, and 1 base had no gene match. CDR3 length: 12 residues.

The chain uses TRBV5-1 and TRBJ2-1; D call uncertain. CDR3 length: 12 amino acids. The V gene's germline CDR1 is SGHRS and CDR2 YFSETQ. Trimming took off 6 bases at V and 8 bases at J, with 12 bases between the two ends. CDR3 DNA: TGCGCCAGCAACAAATATCAGGATGAGCAGTTCTTC. Protein sequence: CASNKYQDEQFF.

This clonotype was found many times. V usage is TRBV7-3 and J usage is TRBJ2-1; no reliable D call. Germline CDR1 reads SGHTA; CDR2 reads FQGTGA. Between the trimmed V and J ends, which lost 5 bases and 0 bases, there was a span of 8 bases. CDR3 length equals 14 residues. CDR3 residues: CASSPSSSYNEQFF. CDR3 DNA: TGTGCCAGCAGCCCAAGCAGCTCCTACAATGAGCAGTTCTTC.